These 8 T cell receptor beta chains came from one sample sequenced in a study of T cell clonality in common variable immunodeficiency. Study-level results: Fewer deletions and N-nucleotide insertions were reportedly seen in common variable immunodeficiency TCR beta sequences.

These receptors' targets are unknown. The protocol was immunoSEQ multiplex PCR, while the TCRdb copy is restricted to in-frame clones and leaves out a portion. The data list roughly 32,000 clones, none observed once; about 26% falls to the top ten. The sequencing input was peripheral blood mononuclear cells. The source of these receptors is a human donor with common variable immunodeficiency.

This clone has more than one count but fewer than ten. The read halts 3 residues ahead of the CDR3 end, with the missing end drawn from the germline J gene. This rearrangement joins TRBV7-9 to TRBJ1-6, with unresolved D. The V and J ends lost 3 bases and 0 bases respectively, with 6 bases between them. The germline CDR1 and CDR2 sequences are SEHNR and FQNEAQ (reference sequence). The CDR3 is made up of 15 amino acids. The chain's CDR3 is CASSLPGSYNSPLHF. The CDR3 bases that were read are TGTGCCAGCAGCTTGCCAGGCTCCTATAATTCACCC.

This clone was seen a handful of times. The read terminates 3 residues before the CDR3 end, so the remaining end is supplied by the germline J gene. V is TRBV2 and J is TRBJ1-2; 7 positions agree with TRBD1. V was pared by 7 bases and J by 0 bases, with 5 bases of the junction left unmatched. Per the germline V gene, CDR1 is SNHLY and CDR2 is FYNNEI. This CDR3 is built from 14 residues. CDR3 sequence: CASTGQGANYGYTF. The covered CDR3 bases are TGTGCCAGCACTGGGCAGGGGGCTAACTATGGC.

In this sample, this clone turned up a few times. The read ends 3 residues before the CDR3 terminus; that terminus is restored from the germline J gene. The chain links TRBV7-8 to TRBJ1-1, with 9 bases that match TRBD1. Germline V gene sequence: CDR1 SGHVS, CDR2 FQNEAQ. This CDR3 spans 15 amino acids. The part of the CDR3 DNA that was read is TGTGCCAGCAGCTTAGGGACAGGGGATCAACGAGGA. The encoded protein is CASSLGTGDQRG. The CDR3 reads in full as CASSLGTGDQRGAFF.

As regards this clone: The read ends 3 residues shy of where the CDR3 ends; the end is completed using the germline J gene. This chain uses TRBV18 with TRBJ1-5; 7 nucleotides line up with TRBD1. Trimming removed 4 bases from V and 3 bases from J; junction bases left unmatched: 3. Per the germline V gene, CDR1 is KGHSH and CDR2 is LQKENI. This CDR3 contains 14 residues. Incomplete CDR3 DNA: TGTGCCAGCTCACGCGGGACAGTCAATCAGCCC. It specifies CASSRGTVNQP. The whole CDR3 region reads CASSRGTVNQPQHF.

In regard to this clone: The read ends 3 residues before the CDR3 terminus; that terminus is restored from the germline J gene. The rearrangement joins TRBV2 to TRBJ2-2, with a weak D call TRBD1 (5 bases). From germline, CDR1 is SNHLY and CDR2 FYNNEI. V lost 10 bases and J 4 bases, leaving 10 bases between the germline ends. The CDR3 runs 12 residues. Incomplete CDR3 DNA: TGTGCCACCGTCAGGGTCACCGGGGAG. It is translated as CATVRVTGE. The whole CDR3 sequence is CATVRVTGELFF.

This clone occurred many times. The CDR3 end lies 3 residues beyond the end of the read and is filled in from the germline J gene. The V and J genes are TRBV7-9 and TRBJ1-5; D unresolved. This CDR3 is 12 amino acids long. V gave up 5 bases and J gave up 5 bases, with 7 bases separating them. Per the germline V gene, CDR1 is SEHNR and CDR2 is FQNEAQ (reference sequence). The CDR3 loop is CASSASDQPQHF. CDR3 DNA, as far as it was read: TGTGCCAGCAGCGCCTCAGATCAGCCC.

The sample holds many counts of this clone. The read gets to within 3 residues of the CDR3 end, and the germline J gene fills in the rest. The V call is TRBV18, the J call TRBJ2-5, with D uncertain. Trimming left V 6 bases short and J 1 base short, with 18 bases between. The CDR3 has 16 residues. The V gene's germline CDR1 is KGHSH and CDR2 LQKENI. The CDR3 bases that were read are TGTGCCAGCTCTCCCCGCCAGCGAGACCTCCAAGAGACC. The encoded protein is CASSPRQRDLQET. The complete CDR3 protein is CASSPRQRDLQETQYF.

This clone has a count of ten or more. The read ends 3 residues early relative to the CDR3; the germline J gene fills the gap. V gene TRBV7-3 combines with J gene TRBJ2-1; TRBD2 matches 10 bases. The ends lost 5 bases at V and 3 bases at J; junction bases unmatched: 7. Germline CDR1 is SGHTA and CDR2 is FQGTGA. CDR3 length equals 16 residues. CDR3 sequence: CASSEAGTSVYNEQFF. The part of the CDR3 DNA that was read is TGTGCCAGCAGCGAGGCGGGGACTAGCGTCTACAATGAG.